This TCR beta chain was observed in a study of CD8+ T cells in alopecia areata. CDR3 length: 14 residues. Germline assignment: CDR1 SGHDT and CDR2 YYEEEE. Trimming removed 2 bases from V and 5 bases from J; junction bases left unmatched: 4. Treatment described: oral pan-JAK inhibitor, 5-10 mg twice daily. Peripheral blood and lesional scalp punch biopsies came from alopecia areata patients. As the sequencing template, cDNA was produced by extracting RNA and reverse transcribing it. Method: immunoSEQ multiplex PCR; TCRdb's copy keeps in-frame clones and lacks some. The sample records around 100,000 clones, about 71% being singletons. On this clone: Its antigen is currently unknown.

Study findings and constraints: Throughout tofacitinib, many expanded lesional clones continued to persist in scalp and blood.

Sequences were derived from CD8+ T cells sorted from blood, sampled at approximately week 45, from a patient treated with tofacitinib. This receptor was obtained from a human donor with alopecia areata. The chain recombines TRBV5-6 with TRBJ2-1; 7 nucleotides align to TRBD1. The CDR3 coding sequence is TGTGCCAGCAGCTTATGGACAGGTAACAATGAGCAGTTCTTC. Protein sequence: CASSLWTGNNEQFF.